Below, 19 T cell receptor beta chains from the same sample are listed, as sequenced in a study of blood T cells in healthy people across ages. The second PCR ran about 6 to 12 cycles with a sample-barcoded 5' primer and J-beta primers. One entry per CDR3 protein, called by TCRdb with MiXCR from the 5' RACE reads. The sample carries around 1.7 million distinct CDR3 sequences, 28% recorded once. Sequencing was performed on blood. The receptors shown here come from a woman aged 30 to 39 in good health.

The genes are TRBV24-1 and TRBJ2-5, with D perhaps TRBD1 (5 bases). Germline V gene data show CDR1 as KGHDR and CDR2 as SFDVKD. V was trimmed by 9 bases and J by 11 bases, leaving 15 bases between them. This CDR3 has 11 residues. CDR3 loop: CATEQDNEQYF. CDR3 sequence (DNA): TGTGCCACCGAACAGGACAATGAGCAGTACTTC.

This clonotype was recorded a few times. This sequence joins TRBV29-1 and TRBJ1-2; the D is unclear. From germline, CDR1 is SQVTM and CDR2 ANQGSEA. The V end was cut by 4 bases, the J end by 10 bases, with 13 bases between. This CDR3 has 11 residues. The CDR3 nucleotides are TGCAGCGTTGGGACGGGAACCTCCTACACCTTC. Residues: CSVGTGTSYTF.

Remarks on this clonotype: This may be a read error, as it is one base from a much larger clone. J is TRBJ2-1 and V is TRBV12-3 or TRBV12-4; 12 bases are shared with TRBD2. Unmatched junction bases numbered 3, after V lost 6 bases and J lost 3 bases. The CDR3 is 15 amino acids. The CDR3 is CASRRTSGNYNEQFF. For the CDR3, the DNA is TGTGCCAGCAGACGGACTAGCGGGAACTACAATGAGCAGTTCTTC.

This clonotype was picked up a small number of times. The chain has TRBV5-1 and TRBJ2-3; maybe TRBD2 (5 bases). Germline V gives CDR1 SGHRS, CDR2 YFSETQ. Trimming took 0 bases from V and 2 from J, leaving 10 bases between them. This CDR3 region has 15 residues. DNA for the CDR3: TGCGCCAGCAGCTTGGACACAGCGGACACAGATACGCAGTATTTT. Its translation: CASSLDTADTDTQYF.

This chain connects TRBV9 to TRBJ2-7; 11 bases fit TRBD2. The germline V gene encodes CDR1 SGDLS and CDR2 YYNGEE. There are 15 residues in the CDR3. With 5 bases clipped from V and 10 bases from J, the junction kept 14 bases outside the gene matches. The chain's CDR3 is CASSWGVTSGAYQYF. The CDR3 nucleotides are TGTGCCAGCAGTTGGGGAGTGACTAGCGGGGCTTATCAGTACTTC.

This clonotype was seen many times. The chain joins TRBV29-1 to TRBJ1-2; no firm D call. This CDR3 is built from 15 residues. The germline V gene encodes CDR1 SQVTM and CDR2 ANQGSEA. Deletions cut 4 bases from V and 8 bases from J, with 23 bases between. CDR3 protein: CSVGDRGGYFGGYTF. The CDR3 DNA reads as TGCAGCGTTGGAGACCGCGGAGGGTACTTCGGAGGCTACACCTTC. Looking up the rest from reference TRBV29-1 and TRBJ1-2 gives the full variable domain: SAVISQKPSRDICQRGTSLTIQCQVDSQVTMMFWYRQQPGQSLTLIATANQGSEATYESGFVIDKFPISRPNLTFSTLTVSNMSPEDSSIYLCSVGDRGGYFGGYTFGSGTRLTVV.

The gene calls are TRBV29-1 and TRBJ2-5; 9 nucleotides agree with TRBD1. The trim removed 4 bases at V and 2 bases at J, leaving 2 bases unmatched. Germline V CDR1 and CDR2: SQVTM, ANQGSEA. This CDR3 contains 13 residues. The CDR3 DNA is TGCAGCGTTGTAGGGACAGGGCAAGAGACCCAGTACTTC. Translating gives CSVVGTGQETQYF.

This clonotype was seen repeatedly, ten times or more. For the CDR3, the DNA is TGTGCCAGCCGGGAGCGGGGAGAGCAAGAGACCCAGTACTTC. Translating gives CASRERGEQETQYF. The genes are TRBV28 and TRBJ2-5; 7 bases line up with TRBD2. J lost 2 bases, V lost 8 bases, and 8 bases had no gene match. Per the germline V gene, CDR1 is MDHEN and CDR2 is SYDVKM. CDR3 length equals 14 residues.

The chain's CDR3 is CASSLYGFGYTF. The CDR3 DNA is TGTGCCAGCAGTTTATACGGGTTTGGCTACACCTTC. V and J are TRBV12-3 or TRBV12-4 and TRBJ1-2; the D is unclear. V lost 2 bases and J lost 7, with 8 bases in between. The CDR3 runs 12 residues.

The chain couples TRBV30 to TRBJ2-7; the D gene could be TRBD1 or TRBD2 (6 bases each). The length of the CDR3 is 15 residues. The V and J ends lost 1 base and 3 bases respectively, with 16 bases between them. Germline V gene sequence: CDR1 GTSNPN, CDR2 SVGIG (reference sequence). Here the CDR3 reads CAWSEGGISSYEQYF. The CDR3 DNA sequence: TGTGCCTGGAGTGAGGGGGGCATATCGAGCTACGAGCAGTACTTC. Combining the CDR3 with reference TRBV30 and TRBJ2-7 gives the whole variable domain SQTIHQWPATLVQPVGSPLSLECTVEGTSNPNLYWYRQAAGRGLQLLFYSVGIGQISSEVPQNLSASRPQDRQFILSSKKLLLSDSGFYLCAWSEGGISSYEQYFGPGTRLTVT.

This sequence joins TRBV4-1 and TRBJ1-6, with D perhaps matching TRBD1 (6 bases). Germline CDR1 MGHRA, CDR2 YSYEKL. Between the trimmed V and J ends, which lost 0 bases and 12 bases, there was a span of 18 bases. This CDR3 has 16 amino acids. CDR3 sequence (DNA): TGCGCCAGCAGCCAAGATAGGGGGGTTTTGAGTGGACCCCTCCACTTT. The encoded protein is CASSQDRGVLSGPLHF.

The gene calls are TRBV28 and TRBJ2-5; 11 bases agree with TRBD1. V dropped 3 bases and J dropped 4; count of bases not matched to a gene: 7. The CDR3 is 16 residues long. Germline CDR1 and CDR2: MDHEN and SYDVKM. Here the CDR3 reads CASSFRGQGASETQYF. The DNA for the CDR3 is TGTGCCAGCAGTTTCCGCGGACAGGGGGCGTCAGAGACCCAGTACTTC.

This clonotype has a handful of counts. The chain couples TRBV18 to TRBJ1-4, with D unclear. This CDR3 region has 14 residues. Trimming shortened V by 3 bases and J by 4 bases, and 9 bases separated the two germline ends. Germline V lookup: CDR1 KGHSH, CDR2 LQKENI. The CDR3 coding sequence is TGTGCCAGCTCACCCGGAAGCCTTAATGAAAAACTGTTTTTT. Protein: CASSPGSLNEKLFF.

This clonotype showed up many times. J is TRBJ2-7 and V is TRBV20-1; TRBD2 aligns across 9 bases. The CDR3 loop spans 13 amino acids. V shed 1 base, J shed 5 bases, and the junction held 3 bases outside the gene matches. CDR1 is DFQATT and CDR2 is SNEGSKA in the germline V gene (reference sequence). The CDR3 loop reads CSARVAGDHEQYF. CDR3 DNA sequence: TGCAGTGCTAGAGTAGCGGGAGACCACGAGCAGTACTTC.

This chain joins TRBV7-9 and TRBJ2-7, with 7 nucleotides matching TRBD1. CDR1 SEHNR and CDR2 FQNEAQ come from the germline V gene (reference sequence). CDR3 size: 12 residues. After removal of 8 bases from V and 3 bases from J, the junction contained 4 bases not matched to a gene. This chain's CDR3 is CASVRQGYEQYF. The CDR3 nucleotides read TGTGCCAGCGTCCGACAGGGCTACGAGCAGTACTTC.

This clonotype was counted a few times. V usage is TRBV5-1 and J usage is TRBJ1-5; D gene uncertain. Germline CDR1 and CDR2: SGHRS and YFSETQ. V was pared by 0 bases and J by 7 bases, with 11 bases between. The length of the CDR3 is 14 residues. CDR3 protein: CASSLGRVGQPQHF. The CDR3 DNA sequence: TGCGCCAGCAGCTTGGGCAGAGTAGGGCAGCCCCAGCATTTT.

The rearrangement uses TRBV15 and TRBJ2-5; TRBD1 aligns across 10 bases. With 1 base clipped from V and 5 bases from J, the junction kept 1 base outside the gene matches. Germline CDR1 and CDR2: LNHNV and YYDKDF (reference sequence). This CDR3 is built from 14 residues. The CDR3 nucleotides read TGTGCCACCAGCAGAGCGACAGGGGGCGAGACCCAGTACTTC. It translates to CATSRATGGETQYF. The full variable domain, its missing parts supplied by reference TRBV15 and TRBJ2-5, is DAMVIQNPRYQVTQFGKPVTLSCSQTLNHNVMYWYQQKSSQAPKLLFHYYDKDFNNEADTPDNFQSRRPNTSFCFLDIRSPGLGDTAMYLCATSRATGGETQYFGPGTRLLVL.

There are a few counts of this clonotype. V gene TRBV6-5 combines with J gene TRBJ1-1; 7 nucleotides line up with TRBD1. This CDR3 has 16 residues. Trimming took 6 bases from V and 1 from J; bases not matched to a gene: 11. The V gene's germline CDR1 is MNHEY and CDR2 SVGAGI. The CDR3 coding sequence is TGTGCCAGCAGCCTGGGGAAAGGGGGCCGGAACACTGAAGCTTTCTTT. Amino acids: CASSLGKGGRNTEAFF.

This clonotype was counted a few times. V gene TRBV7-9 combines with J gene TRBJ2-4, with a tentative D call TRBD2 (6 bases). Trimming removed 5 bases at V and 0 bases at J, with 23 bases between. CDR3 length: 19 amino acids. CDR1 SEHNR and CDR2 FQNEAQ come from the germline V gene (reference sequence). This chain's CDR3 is CASSPPGDRVGIAKNIQYF. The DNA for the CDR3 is TGTGCCAGCAGCCCCCCGGGGGACCGGGTGGGGATAGCCAAAAACATTCAGTACTTC. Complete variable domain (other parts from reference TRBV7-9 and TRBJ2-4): DTGVSQNPRHKITKRGQNVTFRCDPISEHNRLYWYRQTLGQGPEFLTYFQNEAQLEKSRLLSDRFSAERPKGSFSTLEIQRTEQGDSAMYLCASSPPGDRVGIAKNIQYFGAGTRLSVL.